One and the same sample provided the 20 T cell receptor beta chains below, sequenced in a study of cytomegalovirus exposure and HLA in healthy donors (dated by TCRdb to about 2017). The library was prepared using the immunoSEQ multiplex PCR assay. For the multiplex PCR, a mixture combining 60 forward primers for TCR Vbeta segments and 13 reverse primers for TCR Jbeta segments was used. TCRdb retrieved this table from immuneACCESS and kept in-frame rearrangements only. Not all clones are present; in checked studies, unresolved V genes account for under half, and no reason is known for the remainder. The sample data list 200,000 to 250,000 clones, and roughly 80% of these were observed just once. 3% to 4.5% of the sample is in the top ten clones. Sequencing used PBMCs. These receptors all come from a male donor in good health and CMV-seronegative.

The CDR3 sequence: CASSLVSGLNTEAFF. In DNA, the CDR3 is TGTGCCAGCAGCTTGGTGTCGGGGTTGAACACTGAAGCTTTCTTT. The genes are TRBV5-4 and TRBJ1-1; D gene unclear. V dropped 0 bases and J dropped 0 bases, with 9 bases sitting between them. The CDR3 extends over 15 amino acids. Germline V CDR1 and CDR2: SGHNT, YYREEE (reference sequence).

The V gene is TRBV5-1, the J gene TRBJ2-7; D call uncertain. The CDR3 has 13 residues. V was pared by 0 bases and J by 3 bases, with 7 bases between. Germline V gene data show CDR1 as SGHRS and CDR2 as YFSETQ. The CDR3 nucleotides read TGCGCCAGCAGCTTGGCGGTCGACTACGAGCAGTACTTC. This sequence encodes CASSLAVDYEQYF. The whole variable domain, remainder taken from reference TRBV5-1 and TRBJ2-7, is KAGVTQTPRYLIKTRGQQVTLSCSPISGHRSVSWYQQTPGQGLQFLFEYFSETQRNKGNFPGRFSGRQFSNSRSEMNVSTLELGDSALYLCASSLAVDYEQYFGPGTRLTVT.

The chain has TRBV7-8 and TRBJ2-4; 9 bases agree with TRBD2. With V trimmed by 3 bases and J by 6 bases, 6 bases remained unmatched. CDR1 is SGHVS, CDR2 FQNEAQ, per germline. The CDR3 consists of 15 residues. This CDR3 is CASSLGSGSGNIQYF. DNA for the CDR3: TGTGCCAGCAGCTTGGGTAGCGGGAGTGGAAACATTCAGTACTTC.

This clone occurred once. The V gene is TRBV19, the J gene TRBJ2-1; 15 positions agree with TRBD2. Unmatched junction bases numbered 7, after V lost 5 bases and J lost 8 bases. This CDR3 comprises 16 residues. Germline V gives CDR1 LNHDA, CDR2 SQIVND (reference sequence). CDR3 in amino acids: CASSFPGLAGGYEQFF. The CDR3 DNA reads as TGTGCCAGTAGTTTCCCGGGACTAGCGGGAGGATATGAGCAGTTCTTC.

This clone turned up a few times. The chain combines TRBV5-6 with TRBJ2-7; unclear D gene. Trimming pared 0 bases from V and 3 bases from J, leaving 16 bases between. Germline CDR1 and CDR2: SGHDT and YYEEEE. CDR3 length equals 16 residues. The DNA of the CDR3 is TGTGCCAGCAGCTTGGTTTCCGACTTAAGGATCTACGAGCAGTACTTC. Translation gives CASSLVSDLRIYEQYF.

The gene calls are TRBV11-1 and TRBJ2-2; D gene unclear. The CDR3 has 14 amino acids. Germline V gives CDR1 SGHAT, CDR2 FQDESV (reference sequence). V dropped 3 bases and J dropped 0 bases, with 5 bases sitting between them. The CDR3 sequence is CASSFSANTGELFF. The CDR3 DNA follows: TGTGCCAGCAGCTTTTCTGCGAACACCGGGGAGCTGTTTTTT.

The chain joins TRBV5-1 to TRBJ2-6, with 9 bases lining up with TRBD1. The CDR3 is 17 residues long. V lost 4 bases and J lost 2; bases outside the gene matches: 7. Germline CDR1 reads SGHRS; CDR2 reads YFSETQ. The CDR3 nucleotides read TGCGCCAGCAGCACGACAGGGGGTAGGACTGGGGCCAACGTCCTGACTTTC. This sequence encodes CASSTTGGRTGANVLTF.

The CDR3 DNA sequence: TGTGCCAGCAGCCATGGCCCGGGGTCACTAAATCAGCCCCAGCATTTT. Its translation: CASSHGPGSLNQPQHF. The chain couples TRBV5-5 to TRBJ1-5; D call uncertain. This CDR3 contains 16 residues. The germline V and J ends were trimmed by 4 bases and 4 bases, with 18 bases remaining between them. The germline V gene has CDR1 SGHKS and CDR2 YYEKEE (reference sequence).

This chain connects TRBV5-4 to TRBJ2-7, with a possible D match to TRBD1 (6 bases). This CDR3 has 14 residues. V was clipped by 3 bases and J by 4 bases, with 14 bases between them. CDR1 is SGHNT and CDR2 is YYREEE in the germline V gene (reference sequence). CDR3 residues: CASSWGQMGYEQYF. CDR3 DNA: TGTGCCAGCAGCTGGGGGCAAATGGGATACGAGCAGTACTTC.

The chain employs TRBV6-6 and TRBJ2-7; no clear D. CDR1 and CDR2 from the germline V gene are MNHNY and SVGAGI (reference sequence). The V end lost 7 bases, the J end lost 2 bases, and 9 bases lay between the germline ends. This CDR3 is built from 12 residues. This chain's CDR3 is CASTAAAYEQYF. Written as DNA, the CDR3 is TGTGCCAGCACCGCCGCGGCCTACGAGCAGTACTTC.

The CDR3, as DNA: TGTGCCAGCAGTGCACAGGGTTACAATGAGCAGTTCTTC. This codes for CASSAQGYNEQFF. The chain employs TRBV2 and TRBJ2-1; maybe TRBD1 (6 bases). Germline-derived CDR1 and CDR2 are SNHLY and FYNNEI. This CDR3 comprises 13 residues. V was clipped by 4 bases and J by 4 bases, with 8 bases between them.

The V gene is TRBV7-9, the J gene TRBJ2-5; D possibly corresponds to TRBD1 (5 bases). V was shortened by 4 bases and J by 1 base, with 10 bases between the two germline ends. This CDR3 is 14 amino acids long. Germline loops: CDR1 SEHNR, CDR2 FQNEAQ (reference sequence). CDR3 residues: CASSSRQRQETQYF. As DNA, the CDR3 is TGTGCCAGCAGCTCCCGACAGCGCCAAGAGACCCAGTACTTC.

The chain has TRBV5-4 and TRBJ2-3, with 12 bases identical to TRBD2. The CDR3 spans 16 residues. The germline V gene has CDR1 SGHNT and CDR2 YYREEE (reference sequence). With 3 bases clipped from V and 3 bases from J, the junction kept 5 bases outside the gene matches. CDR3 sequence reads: CASSSRLAGVTDTQYF. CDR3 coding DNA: TGTGCCAGCAGCTCCCGACTAGCGGGAGTGACAGATACGCAGTATTTT.

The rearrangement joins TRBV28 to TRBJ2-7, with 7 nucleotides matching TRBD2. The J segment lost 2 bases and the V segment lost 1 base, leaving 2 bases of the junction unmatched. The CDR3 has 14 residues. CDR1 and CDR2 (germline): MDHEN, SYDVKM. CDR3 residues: CASSLSGTTYEQYF. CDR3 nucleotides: TGTGCCAGCAGTTTATCGGGGACTACCTACGAGCAGTACTTC.

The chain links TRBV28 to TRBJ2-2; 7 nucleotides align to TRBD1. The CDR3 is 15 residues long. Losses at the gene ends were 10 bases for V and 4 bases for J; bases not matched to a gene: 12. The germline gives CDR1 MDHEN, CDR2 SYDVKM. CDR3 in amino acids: CAIATDRVGTGELFF. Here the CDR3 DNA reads TGTGCCATCGCGACCGACAGGGTTGGCACCGGGGAGCTGTTTTTT.

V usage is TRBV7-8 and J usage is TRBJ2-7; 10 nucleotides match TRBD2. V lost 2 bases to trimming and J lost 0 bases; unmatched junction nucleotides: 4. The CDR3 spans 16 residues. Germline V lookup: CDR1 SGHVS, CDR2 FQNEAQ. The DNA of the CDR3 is TGTGCCAGCAGCTTACCCCTAGCGGGGGTCTCCTACGAGCAGTACTTC. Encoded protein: CASSLPLAGVSYEQYF.

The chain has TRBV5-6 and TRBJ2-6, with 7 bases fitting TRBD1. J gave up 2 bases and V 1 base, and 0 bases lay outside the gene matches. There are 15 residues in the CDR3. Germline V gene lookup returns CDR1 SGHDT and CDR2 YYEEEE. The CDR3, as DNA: TGTGCCAGCAGCTTGACAGGGGCTGGGGCCAACGTCCTGACTTTC. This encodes CASSLTGAGANVLTF.

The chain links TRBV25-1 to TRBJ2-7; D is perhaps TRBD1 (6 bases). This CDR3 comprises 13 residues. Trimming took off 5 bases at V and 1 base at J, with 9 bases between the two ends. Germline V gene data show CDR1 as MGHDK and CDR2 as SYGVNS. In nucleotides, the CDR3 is TGTGCCAGCAGTCGTGGACAGTCCTACGAGCAGTACTTC. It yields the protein CASSRGQSYEQYF.

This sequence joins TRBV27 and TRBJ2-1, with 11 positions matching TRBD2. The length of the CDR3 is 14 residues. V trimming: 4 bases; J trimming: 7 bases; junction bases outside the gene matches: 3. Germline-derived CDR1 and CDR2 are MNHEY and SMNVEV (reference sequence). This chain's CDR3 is CASSSTSGVNEQFF. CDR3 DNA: TGTGCCAGCAGTTCGACTAGCGGGGTTAATGAGCAGTTCTTC.

The CDR3: CAIKGSGRGTDTQYF. CDR3 sequence (DNA): TGTGCCATCAAAGGGTCCGGGAGGGGCACAGATACGCAGTATTTT. The genes are TRBV10-3 and TRBJ2-3, with 8 bases aligning to TRBD2. This CDR3 comprises 15 residues. V shed 7 bases and J 1 base; nucleotides not matched to a gene: 7. Germline CDR1 ENHRY, CDR2 SYGVKD.